This T cell receptor (beta chain) was recorded in a study of cytomegalovirus exposure and HLA in healthy donors. A word on this clone: Its matching antigen is unknown.

Study-wide findings and caveats: V- and J-gene trimming of TCR beta was linked (in a later analysis) to a missense DCLRE1C variant. The study flagged 150 to 200 TCR beta chains as cytomegalovirus-associated.

Both 60 Vbeta primers and 13 Jbeta primers went into the PCR. TCRdb's copy holds only in-frame clones and misses some; the assay was immunoSEQ multiplex PCR. The repertoire includes about 61,000 clones, around 89% of them detected once, and about 1.4% sits in the top ten. The CDR3 spans 17 residues. Germline CDR1 reads SGHRS; CDR2 reads YFSETQ. V shed 2 bases and J 0 bases; nucleotides not matched to a gene: 10. The chain employs TRBV5-1 and TRBJ2-7; 8 positions agree with TRBD2. The sequence came from a man aged 25-40 years in good health and CMV-seropositive. Sequenced sample: PBMCs. This chain's CDR3 is CASSLNPGGAISYEQYF. The CDR3 DNA sequence: TGCGCCAGCAGCTTAAATCCGGGAGGGGCGATCTCCTACGAGCAGTACTTC.